Listed here are 13 T cell receptor beta chains from one sample, sequenced in a study of T cell responses to AZD1222 COVID-19 vaccine. Some clones are missing from TCRdb's copy, which holds only in-frame ones; the method was immunoSEQ multiplex PCR. The sample lists 140,000 to 150,000 clones; just over 90% were seen once. Specimen: peripheral blood, collected on day 0 of AZD1222 vaccination. The receptors stem from an adult in good health.

The chain is built from TRBV3-1 (or the pseudogene TRBV3-2) and TRBJ2-1; D is undetermined. Germline CDR1 reads LGHDT; CDR2 reads YNNKEL (reference sequence). CDR3 size: 15 residues. The ends were cut back, 0 bases at V and 6 bases at J, with 12 bases in the middle. The CDR3 sequence: CASSQDFAWANEQFF. CDR3 DNA: TGTGCCAGCAGCCAAGATTTTGCTTGGGCCAATGAGCAGTTCTTC.

This clone was detected once. This CDR3 reads CASSARGARGNIQYF. For the CDR3, the DNA is TGTGCCAGCAGCGCTCGGGGGGCCCGGGGAAACATTCAGTACTTC. J is TRBJ2-4 and V is TRBV9; weak D call: TRBD2 (7 bases). Germline V CDR1 and CDR2: SGDLS, YYNGEE. CDR3 length: 15 residues. Between the trimmed V and J ends, which lost 3 bases and 6 bases, there was a span of 16 bases.

The V gene is TRBV5-4, the J gene TRBJ2-7; 10 bases match TRBD2. Germline V gene sequence: CDR1 SGHNT, CDR2 YYREEE (reference sequence). The CDR3 has 15 residues. The trim removed 3 bases at V and 4 bases at J, leaving 7 bases unmatched. The CDR3 DNA is TGTGCCAGCAGCTCCTTAGCGGGAGGTTTATACGAGCAGTACTTC. It codes for CASSSLAGGLYEQYF.

V is TRBV5-4 and J is TRBJ1-1; TRBD1 might be the D (5 bases). Germline CDR1 and CDR2: SGHNT and YYREEE (reference sequence). The CDR3 length is 15 residues. V was shortened by 2 bases and J by 4 bases, with 15 bases between the two germline ends. CDR3 coding DNA: TGTGCCAGCAGCTTTGGTGGTGGGACCCCCACTGAAGCTTTCTTT. This sequence encodes CASSFGGGTPTEAFF.

CDR3 amino acids: CASSVMSQADNSPLHF. The CDR3 DNA follows: TGTGCCAGCAGCGTAATGTCCCAGGCTGATAATTCACCCCTCCACTTT. This sequence joins TRBV9 and TRBJ1-6; D not resolved. CDR1 SGDLS and CDR2 YYNGEE come from the germline V gene. There are 16 residues in the CDR3. The germline V and J ends were trimmed by 1 base and 5 bases, with 13 bases remaining between them.

The chain has TRBV11-3 and TRBJ2-1, with TRBD2 matching over 12 bases. The trim removed 3 bases at V and 0 bases at J, leaving 9 bases unmatched. The germline CDR1 and CDR2 sequences are SGHNT and YENEEA. The CDR3 has 19 residues. The CDR3 here is CASSFKTSGRSSSYNEQFF. Here the CDR3 DNA reads TGTGCCAGCAGCTTTAAAACTAGCGGGAGGTCCAGCTCCTACAATGAGCAGTTCTTC.

The chain recombines TRBV5-1 with TRBJ2-2; 12 bases match TRBD1. Germline V CDR1 and CDR2: SGHRS, YFSETQ. The CDR3 has 18 amino acids. J was trimmed by 5 bases and V by 4 bases; bases with no gene match: 12. CDR3 DNA sequence: TGCGCCAGCAGCGTCCCCGGGACAGGGGGCCCGTGGACCGGGGAGCTGTTTTTT. It translates to CASSVPGTGGPWTGELFF. Full variable domain (rest looked up from reference TRBV5-1 and TRBJ2-2): KAGVTQTPRYLIKTRGQQVTLSCSPISGHRSVSWYQQTPGQGLQFLFEYFSETQRNKGNFPGRFSGRQFSNSRSEMNVSTLELGDSALYLCASSVPGTGGPWTGELFFGEGSRLTVL.

This chain uses TRBV5-1 with TRBJ1-4, with D possibly being TRBD1 (5 bases). In germline, CDR1 is SGHRS, CDR2 YFSETQ. CDR3 length: 13 residues. V lost 4 bases and J 8 bases, leaving 12 bases between the germline ends. The DNA of the CDR3 is TGCGCCAGCAGCCCAGGGTCTGCGGAAAAACTGTTTTTT. The encoded protein is CASSPGSAEKLFF.

This clone was detected a few times. The chain recombines TRBV10-3 with TRBJ2-7; D remains ambiguous. V dropped 2 bases and J dropped 7 bases, with 12 bases sitting between them. The CDR3 sequence is 13 residues long. Germline V gene lookup returns CDR1 ENHRY and CDR2 SYGVKD. As DNA, the CDR3 is TGTGCCATCAGTGAGGTCAGAGAGGTGGAGCAGTACTTC. The encoded protein is CAISEVREVEQYF.

The CDR3 nucleotides read TGTGCCAGCAGCTTATCGGGGGGGGAGCAGTACTTC. Translation gives CASSLSGGEQYF. The V call is TRBV11-3, the J call TRBJ2-7; 8 bases match TRBD2. Germline trimming cut 2 bases from V and 7 bases from J; bases unmatched to any gene: 1. The CDR3 is 12 amino acids. Germline V CDR1 and CDR2: SGHNT, YENEEA. Based on the CDR3 plus reference TRBV11-3 and TRBJ2-7, the full variable domain is EAGVVQSPRYKIIEKKQPVAFWCNPISGHNTLYWYLQNLGQGPELLIRYENEEAVDDSQLPKDRFSAERLKGVDSTLKIQPAELGDSAVYLCASSLSGGEQYFGPGTRLTVT.

This clone was recorded once. This chain links TRBV5-4 with TRBJ1-2; D remains ambiguous. Germline loops: CDR1 SGHNT, CDR2 YYREEE (reference sequence). The ends were cut back, 0 bases at V and 4 bases at J, with 10 bases in the middle. This CDR3 contains 14 residues. In DNA, the CDR3 is TGTGCCAGCAGCTTGGCCTGGGCAGGCTATGGCTACACCTTC. Amino acid sequence: CASSLAWAGYGYTF.

The rearrangement joins TRBV4-2 to TRBJ2-7; D is unclear. Germline V gene sequence: CDR1 LGHNA, CDR2 YNFKEQ. Trimming cost V 0 bases and J 3 bases, with 12 bases left between them. This CDR3 is 15 amino acids long. The CDR3 sequence is CASSQELLGRYEQYF. Written as DNA, the CDR3 is TGTGCCAGCAGCCAAGAACTTCTAGGGCGCTACGAGCAGTACTTC.

This clone was recorded once. This chain joins TRBV18 and TRBJ1-1; 8 bases are shared with TRBD1. This CDR3 has 17 amino acids. Germline loops: CDR1 KGHSH, CDR2 LQKENI. Trimming took 4 bases from V and 1 from J; bases not matched to a gene: 11. CDR3: CASSLALLTGENTEAFF. For the CDR3, the DNA is TGTGCCAGCTCACTCGCCCTCCTGACAGGGGAGAACACTGAAGCTTTCTTT.